A selection of T cell receptor beta chains follows, all from one sample in a study of monozygotic twins with inflammatory bowel disease. Reanalyzing the 5' RACE reads, TCRdb keeps one entry per CDR3 protein, without DNA. In total, the table holds around 450,000 distinct CDR3 sequences. Sequencing was done on a sample of blood. The source of these receptors is a human donor with ulcerative colitis or Crohn's disease, or a healthy co-twin of an affected twin (not recorded which). Each CDR3 is given with its conserved first and last residue.

V gene	J gene	CDR3 protein
TRBV20-1	TRBJ1-2	CSARDPRVPNYGYTF
TRBV7-8	TRBJ2-5	CASSRTGETQYF
TRBV21-1	TRBJ2-1	CASPWTSSPSAFF
TRBV29-1	TRBJ1-3	CSVEPSSGNTIYF
TRBV3-1	TRBJ2-7	CASSTGMADEQYF
TRBV20-1	TRBJ2-1	CSASLGGLNEQFF
TRBV5-1	TRBJ2-3	CASQSGASTDTQYF
TRBV29-1	TRBJ2-3	CSVEDWGGTFTDTQYF
TRBV24-1	TRBJ2-2	CATSPPLTRELFF
TRBV7-2	TRBJ2-7	CASSELAVQTYEQYF
TRBV20-1	TRBJ2-7	CSARILAGASSYEQYF
TRBV4-3	TRBJ2-7	CASSQETQSYEQYF
TRBV7-2	TRBJ2-7	CASSLARGTAYEQYF
TRBV20-1	TRBJ1-3	CSASKPDRVSGNTIYF
TRBV6-1	TRBJ2-1	CASRVQVLQDNEQFF
TRBV29-1	TRBJ1-4	CSVAPYELGEKLFF
TRBV11-2	TRBJ2-3	CASSYLAGAPSTDTQYF
TRBV5-5	TRBJ2-2	CASSLMGQGAIGELFF
TRBV10-1	TRBJ1-5	CASGQFNQPQHF
TRBV2	TRBJ1-4	CASSRQGSDEKLFF
TRBV3-1	TRBJ2-7	CASRPDTLSYEQYF
TRBV10-3	TRBJ2-3	CAIRDSDTRSTDTQYF
TRBV20-1	TRBJ1-6	CSAREPSRGRINSPLHF
TRBV29-1	TRBJ2-5	CGGEDRGSGQETQYF
TRBV4-1	TRBJ2-7	CASSSLNYEQYF
TRBV5-1	TRBJ1-1	CASSVGQVETEAFF
TRBV11-2	TRBJ2-5	CASSLAGRGGETQYF
TRBV7-2	TRBJ2-1	CASSLLAGPYNEQFF
TRBV6-4	TRBJ2-3	CASSDGSPTDTQYF
TRBV20-1	TRBJ2-1	CSARESGTSYNEQFF
TRBV7-9	TRBJ2-2	CASSLDPAATGELFF
TRBV11-2	TRBJ2-7	CASSLTTGGYEQYF
TRBV3-1	TRBJ1-1	CASSQSSSTPGAFF
TRBV9	TRBJ2-3	CASSPFGDTDTQYF
TRBV20-1	TRBJ1-2	CSATTGDYGYTF
TRBV29-1	TRBJ2-3	CSGWGSSEDTQYF
TRBV7-2	TRBJ2-3	CASSLGLAGSTDTQYF
TRBV4-2	TRBJ1-1	CASSQEDRRTEAFF
TRBV5-1	TRBJ2-7	CASSWDRDFPYEQYF
TRBV20-1	TRBJ2-2	CSARGPSGGPRSGELFF
TRBV20-1	TRBJ1-2	CSASSDPGGGYTF
TRBV20-1	TRBJ1-5	CSARSGGEPQHF
TRBV6-5	TRBJ2-7	CASRMGQFNEQYF
TRBV18	TRBJ1-1	CASSKDYSNTEAFF
TRBV27	TRBJ2-2	CASSLNPGLLNTGELFF